This T cell receptor (beta chain) came from a study of T cell responses to AZD1222 COVID-19 vaccine. Sequencing used immunoSEQ multiplex PCR; TCRdb keeps in-frame clones, though not all of them. This sample has 170,000 or so clones, with 90% to 95% found just once. V lost 3 bases to trimming and J lost 8 bases, with 10 bases between them. There are 13 residues in the CDR3. Germline CDR1 is MGHDK and CDR2 is SYGVNS. This specimen was peripheral blood, taken 28 days after the second dose of the MenACWY control vaccine. The J gene is TRBJ1-4, the V gene TRBV25-1; D is uncertain. This clonotype was obtained from an adult who received the MenACWY meningococcal vaccine as a control. DNA for the CDR3: TGTGCCAGCAGTGAGGACCGGTGGGAAAAACTGTTTTTT. The encoded protein is CASSEDRWEKLFF.